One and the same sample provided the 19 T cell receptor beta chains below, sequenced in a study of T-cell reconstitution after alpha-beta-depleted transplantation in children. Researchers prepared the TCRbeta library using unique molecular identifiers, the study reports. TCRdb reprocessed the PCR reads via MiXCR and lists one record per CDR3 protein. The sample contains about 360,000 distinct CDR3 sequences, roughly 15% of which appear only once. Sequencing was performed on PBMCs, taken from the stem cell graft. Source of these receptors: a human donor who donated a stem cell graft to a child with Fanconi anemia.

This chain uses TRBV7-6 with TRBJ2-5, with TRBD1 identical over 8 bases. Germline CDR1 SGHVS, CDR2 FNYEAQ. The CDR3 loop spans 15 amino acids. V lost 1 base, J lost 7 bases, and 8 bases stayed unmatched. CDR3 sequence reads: CASSLGVQGAGTQYF. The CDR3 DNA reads TGTGCCAGCAGCTTAGGGGTTCAGGGGGCCGGGACCCAGTACTTC.

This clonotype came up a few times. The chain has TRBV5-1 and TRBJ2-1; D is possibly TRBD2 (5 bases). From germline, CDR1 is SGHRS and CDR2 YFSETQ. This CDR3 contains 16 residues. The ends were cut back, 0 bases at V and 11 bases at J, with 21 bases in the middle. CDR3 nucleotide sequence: TGCGCCAGCAGCTTGGTAGGATCATGGACTGCCCGGAAGCAGTTCTTC. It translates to CASSLVGSWTARKQFF.

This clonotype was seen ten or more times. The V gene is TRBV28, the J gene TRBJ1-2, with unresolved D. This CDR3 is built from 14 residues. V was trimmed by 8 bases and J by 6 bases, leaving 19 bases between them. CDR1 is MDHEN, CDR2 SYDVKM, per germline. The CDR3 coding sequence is TGTGCCAGCGGGCGTGAAGGATATGCCGATGGCTACACCTTC. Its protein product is CASGREGYADGYTF.

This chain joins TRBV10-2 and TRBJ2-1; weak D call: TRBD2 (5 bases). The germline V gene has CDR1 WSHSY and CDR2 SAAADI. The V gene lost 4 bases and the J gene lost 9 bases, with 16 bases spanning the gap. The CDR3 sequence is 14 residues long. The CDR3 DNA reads TGCGCCAGCAGTGGGAGGACGGTGGCCGGTGAGCAGTTCTTC. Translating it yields CASSGRTVAGEQFF.

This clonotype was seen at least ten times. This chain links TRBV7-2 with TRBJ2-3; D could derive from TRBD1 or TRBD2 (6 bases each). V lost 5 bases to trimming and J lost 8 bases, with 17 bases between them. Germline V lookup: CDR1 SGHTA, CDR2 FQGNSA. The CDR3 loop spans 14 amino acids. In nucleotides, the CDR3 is TGTGCCAGCAGCCGGGGGCAGGGAATAGGTACGCAGTATTTT. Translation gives CASSRGQGIGTQYF. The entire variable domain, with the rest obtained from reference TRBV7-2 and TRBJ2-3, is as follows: GAGVSQSPSNKVTEKGKDVELRCDPISGHTALYWYRQSLGQGLEFLIYFQGNSAPDKSGLPSDRFSAERTGGSVSTLTIQRTQQEDSAVYLCASSRGQGIGTQYFGPGTRLTVL.

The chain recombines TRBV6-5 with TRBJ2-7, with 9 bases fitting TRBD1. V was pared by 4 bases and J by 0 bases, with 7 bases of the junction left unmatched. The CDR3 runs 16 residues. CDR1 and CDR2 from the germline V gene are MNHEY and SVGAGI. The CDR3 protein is CASSSLGQGPSYEQYF. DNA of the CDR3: TGTGCCAGCAGTTCCTTGGGACAGGGCCCCTCCTACGAGCAGTACTTC.

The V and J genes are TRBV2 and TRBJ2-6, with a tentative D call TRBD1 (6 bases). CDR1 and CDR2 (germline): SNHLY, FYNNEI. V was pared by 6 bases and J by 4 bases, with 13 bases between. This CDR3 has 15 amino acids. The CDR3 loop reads CASSLSGEGANVLTF. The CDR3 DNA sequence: TGTGCCAGCAGCTTATCAGGGGAAGGGGCCAACGTCCTGACTTTC. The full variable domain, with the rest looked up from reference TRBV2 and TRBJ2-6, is EPEVTQTPSHQVTQMGQEVILRCVPISNHLYFYWYRQILGQKVEFLVSFYNNEISEKSEIFDDQFSVERPDGSNFTLKIRSTKLEDSAMYFCASSLSGEGANVLTFGAGSRLTVL.

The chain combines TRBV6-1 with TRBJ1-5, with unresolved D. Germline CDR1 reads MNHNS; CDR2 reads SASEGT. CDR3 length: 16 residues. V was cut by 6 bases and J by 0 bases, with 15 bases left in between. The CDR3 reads CASRDLPGNSNQPQHF. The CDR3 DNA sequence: TGTGCCAGCAGAGACTTACCGGGGAATAGCAATCAGCCCCAGCATTTT.

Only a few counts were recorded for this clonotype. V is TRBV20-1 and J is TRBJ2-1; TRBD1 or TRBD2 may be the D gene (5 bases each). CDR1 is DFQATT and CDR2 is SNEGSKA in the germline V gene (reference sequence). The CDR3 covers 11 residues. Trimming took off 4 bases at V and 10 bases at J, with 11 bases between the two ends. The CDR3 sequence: CSATRDQEQFF. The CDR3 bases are TGCAGTGCTACACGGGACCAAGAGCAGTTCTTC.

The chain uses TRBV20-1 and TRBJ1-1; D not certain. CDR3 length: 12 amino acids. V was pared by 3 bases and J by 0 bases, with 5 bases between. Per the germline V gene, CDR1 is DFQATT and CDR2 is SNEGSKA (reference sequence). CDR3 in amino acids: CSARSLNTEAFF. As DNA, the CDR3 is TGCAGTGCTAGGAGCCTGAACACTGAAGCTTTCTTT.

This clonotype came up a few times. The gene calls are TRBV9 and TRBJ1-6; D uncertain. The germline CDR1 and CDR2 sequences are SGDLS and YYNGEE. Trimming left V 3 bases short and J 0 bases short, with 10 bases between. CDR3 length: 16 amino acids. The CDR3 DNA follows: TGTGCCAGCAGCGGACTCGAGGGCTCCTATAATTCACCCCTCCACTTT. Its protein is CASSGLEGSYNSPLHF.

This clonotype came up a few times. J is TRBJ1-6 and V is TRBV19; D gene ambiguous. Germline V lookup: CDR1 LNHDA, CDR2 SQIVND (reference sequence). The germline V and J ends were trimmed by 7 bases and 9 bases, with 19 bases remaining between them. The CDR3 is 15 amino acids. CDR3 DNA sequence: TGTGCCAGTAACCACCCGGGGATCCGAGGTTCACCCCTCCACTTT. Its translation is CASNHPGIRGSPLHF.

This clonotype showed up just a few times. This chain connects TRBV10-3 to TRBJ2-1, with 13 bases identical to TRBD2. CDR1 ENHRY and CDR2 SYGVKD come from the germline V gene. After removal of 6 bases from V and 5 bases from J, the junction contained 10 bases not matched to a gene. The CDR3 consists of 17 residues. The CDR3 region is CAISQPPGTSGDNEQFF. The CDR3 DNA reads TGTGCCATCAGCCAACCGCCCGGGACTAGCGGGGACAATGAGCAGTTCTTC.

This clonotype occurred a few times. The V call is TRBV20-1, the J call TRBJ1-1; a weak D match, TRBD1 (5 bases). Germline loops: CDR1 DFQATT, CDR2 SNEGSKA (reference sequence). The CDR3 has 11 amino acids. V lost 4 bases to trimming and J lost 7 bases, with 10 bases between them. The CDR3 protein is CSAKPGLEAFF. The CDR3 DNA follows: TGCAGTGCTAAACCGGGACTTGAAGCTTTCTTT.

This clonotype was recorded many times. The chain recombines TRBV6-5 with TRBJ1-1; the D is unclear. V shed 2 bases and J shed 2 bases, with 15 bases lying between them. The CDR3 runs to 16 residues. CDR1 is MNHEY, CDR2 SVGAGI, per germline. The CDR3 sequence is CASSYVRFGLNTEAFF. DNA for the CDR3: TGTGCCAGCAGTTACGTAAGATTTGGCCTCAACACTGAAGCTTTCTTT.

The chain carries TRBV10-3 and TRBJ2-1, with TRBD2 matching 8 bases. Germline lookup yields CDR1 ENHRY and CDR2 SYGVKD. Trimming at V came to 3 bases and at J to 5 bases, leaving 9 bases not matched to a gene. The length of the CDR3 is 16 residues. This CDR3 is CAISEIWRGANNEQFF. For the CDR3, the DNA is TGTGCCATCAGTGAAATCTGGCGGGGGGCGAACAATGAGCAGTTCTTC.

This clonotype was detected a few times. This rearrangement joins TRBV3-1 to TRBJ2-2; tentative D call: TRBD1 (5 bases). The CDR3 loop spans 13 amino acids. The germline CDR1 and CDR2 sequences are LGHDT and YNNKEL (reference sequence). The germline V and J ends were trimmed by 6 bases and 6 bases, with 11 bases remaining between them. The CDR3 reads CASRAMGPGELFF. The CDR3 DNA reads TGTGCCAGCAGGGCCATGGGGCCCGGGGAGCTGTTTTTT. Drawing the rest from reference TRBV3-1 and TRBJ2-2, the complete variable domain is DTAVSQTPKYLVTQMGNDKSIKCEQNLGHDTMYWYKQDSKKFLKIMFSYNNKELIINETVPNRFSPKSPDKAHLNLHINSLELGDSAVYFCASRAMGPGELFFGEGSRLTVL.

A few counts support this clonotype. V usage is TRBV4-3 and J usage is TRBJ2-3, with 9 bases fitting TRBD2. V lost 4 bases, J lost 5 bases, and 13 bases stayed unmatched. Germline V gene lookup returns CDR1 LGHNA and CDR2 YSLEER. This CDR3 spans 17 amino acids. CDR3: CASSRNLVASGEDTQYF. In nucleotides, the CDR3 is TGCGCCAGCAGCCGCAACCTCGTGGCTAGCGGGGAAGATACGCAGTATTTT.

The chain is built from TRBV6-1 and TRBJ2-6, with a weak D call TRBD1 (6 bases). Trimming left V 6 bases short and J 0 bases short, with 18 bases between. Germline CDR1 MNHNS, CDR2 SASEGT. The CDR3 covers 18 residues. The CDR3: CASSPTGLGLSGANVLTF. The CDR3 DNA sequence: TGTGCCAGCAGCCCCACAGGGCTCGGGCTCTCTGGGGCCAACGTCCTGACTTTC.